A selection of T cell receptor beta chains follows, all from one sample in a study of shared clonotypes between healthy human individuals. Clones were read by immunoSEQ multiplex PCR, and TCRdb kept only the in-frame ones, dropping some. The table includes about 700,000 clones, approximately 79% detected once. The sample consisted of memory CD4+ T cells sorted from blood. The source of these receptors is a young woman in good health. Each CDR3 is given with its conserved first and last residue. D genes are given only for firm matches. Where a row states a size, it is once, few, many or the class of an expanded clone; other rows omit it.

d_gene,j_gene,abundance,v_gene,CDR3nt,CDR3aa
.,TRBJ2-7,.,TRBV19,TGTGCCAGTAGTATAGCCTGGTTGGGCGAGCAGTACTTC,CASSIAWLGEQYF
.,TRBJ1-4,many,TRBV30,TGTGCCTGGGGACCCGCACAGGCCGATCCTGAAAAACTGTTTTTT,CAWGPAQADPEKLFF
.,TRBJ2-3,.,TRBV5-1,TGCGCCAGCAGCCCTTTCGCAGGCACAGATACGCAGTATTTT,CASSPFAGTDTQYF
.,TRBJ2-5,.,TRBV14,TGTGCCAGCAGCCAAGGACAAATCCAAGAGACCCAGTACTTC,CASSQGQIQETQYF
TRBD1,TRBJ2-3,.,TRBV30,TGTGCCTGGACGAAGGGACAGTCCACAGATACGCAGTATTTT,CAWTKGQSTDTQYF
.,TRBJ1-1,.,TRBV18,TGTGCCAGCTCACCGACGGCTTTGAACACTGAAGCTTTCTTT,CASSPTALNTEAFF
.,TRBJ2-7,.,TRBV4-1,TGCGCCAGCAGCCAAACAGGGCTGGTCTACGAGCAGTACTTC,CASSQTGLVYEQYF
.,TRBJ1-4,.,TRBV2,TGTGCCAGCAGTGTCAGGGGAACTAATGAAAAACTGTTTTTT,CASSVRGTNEKLFF
TRBD1,TRBJ1-4,.,TRBV6-6,TGTGCCAGCAGAAGAGGGGGACAGGGGGACGAAAAACTGTTTTTT,CASRRGGQGDEKLFF
.,TRBJ2-3,many,TRBV11-3,TGTGCCAGCAGCTTATACTACACAGATACGCAGTATTTT,CASSLYYTDTQYF
.,TRBJ1-5,.,TRBV28,TGTGCCAGCAGTCAAACCCGAGAACGCGCAGGGGCGCTTGTTAGCAATCAGCCCCAGCATTTT,CASSQTRERAGALVSNQPQHF
.,TRBJ1-4,.,TRBV15,TGTGCCACCAGCAGAGATAGGGCCCCTAATGAAAAACTGTTTTTT,CATSRDRAPNEKLFF
.,TRBJ1-3,.,TRBV11-2,TGTGCCAGCAGCTCGGCCACGACCGGAAACACCATATATTTT,CASSSATTGNTIYF
.,TRBJ2-5,once,TRBV7-2,TGTGCCAGCAGTTTAGATGGCGGCCAAGAGACCCAGTACTTC,CASSLDGGQETQYF
TRBD1,TRBJ1-1,once,TRBV5-1,TGCGCCAGTAGGGGACAGGGCATGAACACTGAAGCTTTCTTT,CASRGQGMNTEAFF